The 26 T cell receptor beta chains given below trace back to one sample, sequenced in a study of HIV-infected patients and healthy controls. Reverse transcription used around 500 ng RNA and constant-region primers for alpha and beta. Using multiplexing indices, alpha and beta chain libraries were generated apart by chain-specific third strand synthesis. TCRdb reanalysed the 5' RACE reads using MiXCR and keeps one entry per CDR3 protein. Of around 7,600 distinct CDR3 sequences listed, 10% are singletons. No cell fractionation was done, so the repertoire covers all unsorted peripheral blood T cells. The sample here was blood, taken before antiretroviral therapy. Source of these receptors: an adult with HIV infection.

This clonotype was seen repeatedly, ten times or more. The CDR3 region is CASSLSPTGNTGELFF. The CDR3 DNA reads as TGTGCCAGCAGCTTATCCCCGACCGGTAACACCGGGGAGCTGTTTTTT. The J gene is TRBJ2-2, the V gene TRBV7-9; the D is unclear. The germline V gene has CDR1 SEHNR and CDR2 FQNEAQ (reference sequence). This CDR3 spans 16 amino acids. Trimming removed 2 bases from V and 2 bases from J, with 12 bases in between.

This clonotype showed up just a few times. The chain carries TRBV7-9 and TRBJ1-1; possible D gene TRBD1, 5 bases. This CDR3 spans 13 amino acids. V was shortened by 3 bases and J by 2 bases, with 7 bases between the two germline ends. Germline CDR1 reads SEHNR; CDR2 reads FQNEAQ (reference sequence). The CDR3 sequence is CASSFRGNTEAFF. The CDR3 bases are TGTGCCAGCAGCTTTAGGGGAAACACTGAAGCTTTCTTT.

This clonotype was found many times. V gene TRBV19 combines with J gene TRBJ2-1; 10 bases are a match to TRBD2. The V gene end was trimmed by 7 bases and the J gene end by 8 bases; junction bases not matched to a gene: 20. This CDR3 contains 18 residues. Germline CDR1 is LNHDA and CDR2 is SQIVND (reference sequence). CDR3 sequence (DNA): TGTGCCAGTACAGATGGGGTGGGGCTAGCGGGAGCCTGGGATGAGCAGTTCTTC. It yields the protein CASTDGVGLAGAWDEQFF.

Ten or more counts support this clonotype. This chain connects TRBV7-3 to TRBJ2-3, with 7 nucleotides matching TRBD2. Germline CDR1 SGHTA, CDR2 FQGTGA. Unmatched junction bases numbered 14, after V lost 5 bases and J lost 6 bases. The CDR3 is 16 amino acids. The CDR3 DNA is TGTGCCAGCAGCCCCTGGGTGTCTAGCGGTGAGGATACGCAGTATTTT. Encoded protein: CASSPWVSSGEDTQYF.

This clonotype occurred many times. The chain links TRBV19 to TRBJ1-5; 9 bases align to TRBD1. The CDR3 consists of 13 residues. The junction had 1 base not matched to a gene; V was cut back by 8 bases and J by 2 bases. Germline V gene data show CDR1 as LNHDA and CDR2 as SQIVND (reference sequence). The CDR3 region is CASGDRGNQPQHF. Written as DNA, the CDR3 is TGTGCCAGTGGGGACAGGGGCAATCAGCCCCAGCATTTT.

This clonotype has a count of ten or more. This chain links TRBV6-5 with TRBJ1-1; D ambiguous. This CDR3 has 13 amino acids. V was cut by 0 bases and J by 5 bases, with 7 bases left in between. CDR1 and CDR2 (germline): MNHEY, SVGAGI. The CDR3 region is CASSYSRGTEAFF. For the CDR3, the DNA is TGTGCCAGCAGTTACTCACGGGGTACTGAAGCTTTCTTT.

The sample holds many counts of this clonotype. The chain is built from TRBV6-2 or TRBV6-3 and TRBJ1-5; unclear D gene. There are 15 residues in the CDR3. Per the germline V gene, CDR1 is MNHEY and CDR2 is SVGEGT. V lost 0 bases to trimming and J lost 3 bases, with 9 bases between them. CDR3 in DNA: TGTGCCAGCAGTTACTCGATCAGTGCCAATCAGCCCCAGCATTTT. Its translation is CASSYSISANQPQHF.

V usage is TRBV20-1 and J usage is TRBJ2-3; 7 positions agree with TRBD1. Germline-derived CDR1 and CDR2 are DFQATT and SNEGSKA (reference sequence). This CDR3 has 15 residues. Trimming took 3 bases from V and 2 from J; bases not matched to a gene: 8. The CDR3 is CSASPRQGFTDTQYF. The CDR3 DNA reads TGCAGTGCTAGTCCTAGACAGGGATTCACAGATACGCAGTATTTT.

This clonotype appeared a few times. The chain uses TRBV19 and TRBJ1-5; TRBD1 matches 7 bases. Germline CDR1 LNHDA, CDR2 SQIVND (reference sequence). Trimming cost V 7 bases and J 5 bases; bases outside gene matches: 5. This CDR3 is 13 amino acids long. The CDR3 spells CASTFDRDQPQHF. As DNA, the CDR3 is TGTGCCAGTACCTTTGACAGGGATCAGCCCCAGCATTTT. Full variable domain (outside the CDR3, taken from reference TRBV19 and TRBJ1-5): DGGITQSPKYLFRKEGQNVTLSCEQNLNHDAMYWYRQDPGQGLRLIYYSQIVNDFQKGDIAEGYSVSREKKESFPLTVTSAQKNPTAFYLCASTFDRDQPQHFGDGTRLSIL.

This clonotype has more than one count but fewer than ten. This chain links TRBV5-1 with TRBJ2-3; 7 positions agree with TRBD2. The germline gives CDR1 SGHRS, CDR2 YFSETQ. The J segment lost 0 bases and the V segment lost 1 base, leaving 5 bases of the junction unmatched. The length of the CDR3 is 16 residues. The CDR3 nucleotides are TGCGCCAGCAGCTTGCGGGCTAGCGGAAGCACAGATACGCAGTATTTT. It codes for CASSLRASGSTDTQYF. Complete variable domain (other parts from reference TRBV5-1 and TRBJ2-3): KAGVTQTPRYLIKTRGQQVTLSCSPISGHRSVSWYQQTPGQGLQFLFEYFSETQRNKGNFPGRFSGRQFSNSRSEMNVSTLELGDSALYLCASSLRASGSTDTQYFGPGTRLTVL.

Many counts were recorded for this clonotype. The CDR3 sequence is CASSRGGRDDYGYTF. The CDR3 bases are TGTGCCAGCAGCCGAGGTGGTCGGGACGACTATGGCTACACCTTC. The V and J genes are TRBV7-9 and TRBJ1-2; D possibly corresponds to TRBD1 (5 bases). The CDR3 has 15 amino acids. In germline, CDR1 is SEHNR, CDR2 FQNEAQ (reference sequence). V lost 5 bases to trimming and J lost 3 bases, with 16 bases between them.

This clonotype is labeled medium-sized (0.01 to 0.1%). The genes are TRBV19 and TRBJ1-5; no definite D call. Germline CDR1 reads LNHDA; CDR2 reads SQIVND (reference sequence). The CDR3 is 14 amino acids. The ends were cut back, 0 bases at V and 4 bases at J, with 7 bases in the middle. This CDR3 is CASSIDLPNQPQHF. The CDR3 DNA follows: TGTGCCAGTAGTATAGATCTTCCGAATCAGCCCCAGCATTTT.

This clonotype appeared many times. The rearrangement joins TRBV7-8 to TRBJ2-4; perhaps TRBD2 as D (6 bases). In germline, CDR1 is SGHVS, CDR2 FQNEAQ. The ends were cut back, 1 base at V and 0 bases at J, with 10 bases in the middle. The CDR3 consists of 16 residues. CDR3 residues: CASSLDPGVAKNIQYF. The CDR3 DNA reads TGTGCCAGCAGCTTAGATCCGGGGGTAGCCAAAAACATTCAGTACTTC.

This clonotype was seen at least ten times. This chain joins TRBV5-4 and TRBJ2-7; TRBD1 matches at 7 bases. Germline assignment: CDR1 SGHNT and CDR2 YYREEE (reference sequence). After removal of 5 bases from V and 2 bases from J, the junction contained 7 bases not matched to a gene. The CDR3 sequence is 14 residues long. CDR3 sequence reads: CASSNTGEAYEQYF. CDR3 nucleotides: TGTGCCAGCAGTAATACAGGGGAAGCCTACGAGCAGTACTTC.

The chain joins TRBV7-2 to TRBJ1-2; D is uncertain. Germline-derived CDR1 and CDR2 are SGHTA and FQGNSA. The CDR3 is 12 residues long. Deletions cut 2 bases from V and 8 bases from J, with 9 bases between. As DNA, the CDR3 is TGTGCCAGCAGCTTAAGTCGTGGGGGCTACACCTTC. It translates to CASSLSRGGYTF.

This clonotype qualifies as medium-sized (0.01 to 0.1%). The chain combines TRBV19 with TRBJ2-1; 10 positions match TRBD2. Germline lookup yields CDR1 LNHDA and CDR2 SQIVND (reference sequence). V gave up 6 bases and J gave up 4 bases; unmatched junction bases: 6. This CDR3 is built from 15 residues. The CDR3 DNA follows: TGTGCCAGTAGCCTAAGCGGGGGGGGATACAATGAGCAGTTCTTC. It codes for CASSLSGGGYNEQFF.

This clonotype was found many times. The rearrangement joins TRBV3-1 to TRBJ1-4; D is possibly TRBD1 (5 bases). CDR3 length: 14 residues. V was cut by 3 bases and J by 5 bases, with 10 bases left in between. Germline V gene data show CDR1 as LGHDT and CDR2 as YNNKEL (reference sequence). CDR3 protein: CASSQRRGNEKLFF. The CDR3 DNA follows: TGTGCCAGCAGCCAGAGGAGGGGCAATGAAAAACTGTTTTTT.

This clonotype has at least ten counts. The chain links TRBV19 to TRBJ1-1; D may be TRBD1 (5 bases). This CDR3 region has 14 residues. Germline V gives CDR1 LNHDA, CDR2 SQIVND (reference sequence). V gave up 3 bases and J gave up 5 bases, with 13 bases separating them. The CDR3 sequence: CASSILGEVTEAFF. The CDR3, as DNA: TGTGCCAGTAGTATCTTAGGGGAGGTGACTGAAGCTTTCTTT.

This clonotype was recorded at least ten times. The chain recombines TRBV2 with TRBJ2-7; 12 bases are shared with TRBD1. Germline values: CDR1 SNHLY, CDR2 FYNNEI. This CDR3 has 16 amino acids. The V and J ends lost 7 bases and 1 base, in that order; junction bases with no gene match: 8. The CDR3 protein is CASIQRGQGASYEQYF. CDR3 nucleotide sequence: TGTGCCAGCATTCAAAGGGGACAGGGGGCTTCCTACGAGCAGTACTTC.

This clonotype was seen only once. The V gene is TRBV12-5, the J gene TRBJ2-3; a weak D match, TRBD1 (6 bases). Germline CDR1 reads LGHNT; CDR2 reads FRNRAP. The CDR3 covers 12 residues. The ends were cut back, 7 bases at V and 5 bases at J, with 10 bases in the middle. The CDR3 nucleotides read TGTGCTAGTGCGCAGGGGAAAGATACGCAGTATTTT. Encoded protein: CASAQGKDTQYF.

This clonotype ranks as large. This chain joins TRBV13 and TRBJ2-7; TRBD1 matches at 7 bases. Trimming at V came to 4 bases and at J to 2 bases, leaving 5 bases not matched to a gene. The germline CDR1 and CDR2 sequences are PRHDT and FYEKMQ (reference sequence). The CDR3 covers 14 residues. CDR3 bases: TGTGCCAGCAGCTCTTGGGACAGCGCCTACGAGCAGTACTTC. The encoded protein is CASSSWDSAYEQYF.

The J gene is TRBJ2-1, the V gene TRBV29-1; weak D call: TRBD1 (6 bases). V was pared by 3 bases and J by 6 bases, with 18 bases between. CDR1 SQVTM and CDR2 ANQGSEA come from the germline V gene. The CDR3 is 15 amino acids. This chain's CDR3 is CSVDRGPGVGNEQFF. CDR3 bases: TGCAGCGTTGACAGGGGCCCAGGCGTGGGCAATGAGCAGTTCTTC.

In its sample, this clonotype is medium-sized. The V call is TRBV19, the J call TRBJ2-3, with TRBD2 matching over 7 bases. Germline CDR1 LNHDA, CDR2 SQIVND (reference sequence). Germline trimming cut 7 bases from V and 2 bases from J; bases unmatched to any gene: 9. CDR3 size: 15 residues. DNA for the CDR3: TGTGCCAGTACTGGCGGGGGATACACCACAGATACGCAGTATTTT. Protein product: CASTGGGYTTDTQYF.

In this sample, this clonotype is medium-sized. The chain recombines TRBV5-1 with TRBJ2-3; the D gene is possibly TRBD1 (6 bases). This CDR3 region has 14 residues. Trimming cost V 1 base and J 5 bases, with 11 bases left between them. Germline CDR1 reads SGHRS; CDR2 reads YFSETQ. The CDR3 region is CASSLQGLGDTQYF. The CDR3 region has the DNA TGCGCCAGCAGCTTGCAGGGGTTAGGAGATACGCAGTATTTT.

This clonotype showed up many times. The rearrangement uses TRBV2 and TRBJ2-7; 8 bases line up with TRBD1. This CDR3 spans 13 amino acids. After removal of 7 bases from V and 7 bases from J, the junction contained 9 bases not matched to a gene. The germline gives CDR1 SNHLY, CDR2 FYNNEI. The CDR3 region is CASNAGGGWEQYF. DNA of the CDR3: TGTGCCAGCAATGCAGGGGGCGGCTGGGAGCAGTACTTC.

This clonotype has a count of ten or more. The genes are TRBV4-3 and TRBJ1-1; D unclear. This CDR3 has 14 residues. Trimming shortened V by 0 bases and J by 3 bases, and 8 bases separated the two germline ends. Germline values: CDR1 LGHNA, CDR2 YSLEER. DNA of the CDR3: TGCGCCAGCAGCCAAGAAATGGTAGACACTGAAGCTTTCTTT. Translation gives CASSQEMVDTEAFF.